The 11 T cell receptor beta chains listed next were all sequenced from one sample in a study of identical twins. TCRdb reprocessed the 5' RACE reads via MiXCR and lists one record per CDR3 protein. Of roughly 220,000 distinct CDR3 sequences listed, approximately 7.1% are singletons. The sample was also linked to a second study, of T cells expressing NK-cell markers.

Sequences were obtained from CD8+ T cells sorted from blood. All receptors come from a woman between 18 and 29 years old in good health.

This clonotype turned up a few times. The rearrangement joins TRBV20-1 to TRBJ2-1; D is perhaps TRBD1 (6 bases). Trimming took off 5 bases at V and 9 bases at J, with 11 bases between the two ends. Germline V gene lookup returns CDR1 DFQATT and CDR2 SNEGSKA (reference sequence). The CDR3 sequence is 11 residues long. CDR3 residues: CSAPKGVEQFF. Here the CDR3 DNA reads TGCAGTGCTCCTAAGGGGGTTGAGCAGTTCTTC.

In this sample, this clonotype turned up a few times. This chain uses TRBV9 with TRBJ1-4; maybe TRBD1 (6 bases). Germline V gene data show CDR1 as SGDLS and CDR2 as YYNGEE. The CDR3 is 13 residues long. Trimming removed 5 bases from V and 6 bases from J, with 11 bases in between. This chain's CDR3 is CASRGGTDEKLFF. The CDR3 nucleotides are TGTGCCAGCAGAGGGGGGACGGATGAAAAACTGTTTTTT.

This clonotype was counted between two and nine times. CDR3 residues: CASSPGESYEQYF. The CDR3 DNA follows: TGTGCCAGCAGCCCCGGAGAGTCCTACGAGCAGTACTTC. The rearrangement uses TRBV9 and TRBJ2-7; the D is unclear. V dropped 4 bases and J dropped 1 base, with 9 bases sitting between them. The CDR3 extends over 13 amino acids. CDR1 is SGDLS and CDR2 is YYNGEE in the germline V gene.

This clonotype appeared many times. This chain connects TRBV20-1 to TRBJ2-7; 11 bases fit TRBD2. Germline V CDR1 and CDR2: DFQATT, SNEGSKA (reference sequence). CDR3 size: 13 residues. V was clipped by 6 bases and J by 4 bases; unmatched bases: 5. The CDR3 DNA sequence: TGCAGTGCCGCCGGGACTAGCGGATACGAGCAGTACTTC. Amino acids: CSAAGTSGYEQYF.

This clonotype was observed a handful of times. The rearrangement links TRBV29-1 to TRBJ1-2; D remains unclear. V was pared by 7 bases and J by 4 bases, with 13 bases between. The CDR3 loop spans 12 amino acids. Germline V gives CDR1 SQVTM, CDR2 ANQGSEA. The CDR3 loop reads CSALESSYGYTF. As DNA, the CDR3 is TGCAGCGCACTAGAATCTAGCTATGGCTACACCTTC.

CDR3 sequence (DNA): TGTGCCAGCAGTTCCAGCGTCTACACTGAAGCTTTCTTT. The encoded protein is CASSSSVYTEAFF. The chain has TRBV6-5 and TRBJ1-1; D is uncertain. The CDR3 is 13 residues long. Trimming removed 4 bases at V and 3 bases at J, with 9 bases between. Germline assignment: CDR1 MNHEY and CDR2 SVGAGI.

The rearrangement joins TRBV19 to TRBJ1-5, with unresolved D. The V end lost 10 bases, the J end lost 0 bases, and 13 bases lay between the germline ends. Germline V gives CDR1 LNHDA, CDR2 SQIVND (reference sequence). CDR3 length equals 14 residues. DNA of the CDR3: TGTGCCACCCCGGGAGCCACTAGCAATCAGCCCCAGCATTTT. It specifies CATPGATSNQPQHF.

Only a few counts were recorded for this clonotype. The V gene is TRBV11-2, the J gene TRBJ2-2; D is undetermined. CDR3 length: 15 residues. Germline V gives CDR1 SGHAT, CDR2 FQNNGV. Trimming cost V 0 bases and J 3 bases, with 8 bases left between them. The CDR3 sequence: CASSLEGYDTGELFF. CDR3 DNA: TGTGCCAGCAGCTTAGAAGGCTATGACACCGGGGAGCTGTTTTTT.

The CDR3 DNA follows: TGTGCCAGAAGCGGCTTGGGGCGGACGAACACTGAAGCTTTCTTT. Residues: CARSGLGRTNTEAFF. This sequence joins TRBV7-8 and TRBJ1-1; maybe TRBD1 (5 bases). Germline assignment: CDR1 SGHVS and CDR2 FQNEAQ. V was cut by 9 bases and J by 1 base, with 18 bases left in between. The CDR3 is made up of 15 amino acids.

V and J are TRBV2 and TRBJ2-3; TRBD2 matches at 8 bases. The CDR3 has 15 amino acids. Germline V gene sequence: CDR1 SNHLY, CDR2 FYNNEI. V shed 6 bases, J shed 4 bases, and the junction held 9 bases outside the gene matches. The chain's CDR3 is CASSRGGTSADTQYF. The DNA of the CDR3 is TGTGCCAGCAGCCGCGGCGGGACTAGTGCAGATACGCAGTATTTT. Complete variable domain (other parts from reference TRBV2 and TRBJ2-3): EPEVTQTPSHQVTQMGQEVILRCVPISNHLYFYWYRQILGQKVEFLVSFYNNEISEKSEIFDDQFSVERPDGSNFTLKIRSTKLEDSAMYFCASSRGGTSADTQYFGPGTRLTVL.

This clonotype was seen more than once but under ten times. In DNA form, the CDR3 reads TGTGCTAGTGGTTTTTCCCCCACCGGGGGATACGAGCAGTACTTC. It yields the protein CASGFSPTGGYEQYF. The V call is TRBV12-5, the J call TRBJ2-7, with D possibly being TRBD2 (6 bases). V was pared by 3 bases and J by 4 bases, with 16 bases between. The CDR3 is 15 amino acids. Per the germline V gene, CDR1 is LGHNT and CDR2 is FRNRAP. Together with reference TRBV12-5 and TRBJ2-7, the CDR3 gives the full variable domain: DARVTQTPRHKVTEMGQEVTMRCQPILGHNTVFWYRQTMMQGLELLAYFRNRAPLDDSGMPKDRFSAEMPDATLATLKIQPSEPRDSAVYFCASGFSPTGGYEQYFGPGTRLTVT.